The 29 T cell receptor beta chains below come from one sample, sequenced in a study of siplizumab effects on memory and regulatory T cells. TCRdb's copy holds only in-frame clones and misses some; the assay was immunoSEQ multiplex PCR. The sample yields over 100,000 clones, about 90% seen once. Sequencing was carried out using Tregs sorted from blood. The receptors derive from a human donor in good health.

The gene calls are TRBV5-1 and TRBJ2-6; D gene unclear. This CDR3 is built from 15 residues. Trimming shortened V by 0 bases and J by 0 bases, and 4 bases separated the two germline ends. Germline assignment: CDR1 SGHRS and CDR2 YFSETQ. The CDR3 region has the DNA TGCGCCAGCAGCTTGGCTTACTCTGGGGCCAACGTCCTGACTTTC. Translated: CASSLAYSGANVLTF.

The V call is TRBV15, the J call TRBJ2-1, with 7 positions matching TRBD2. The germline CDR1 and CDR2 sequences are LNHNV and YYDKDF (reference sequence). V trimming: 0 bases; J trimming: 4 bases; junction bases outside the gene matches: 6. The CDR3 has 16 amino acids. This CDR3 reads CATSRDRLAEYNEQFF. DNA for the CDR3: TGTGCCACCAGCAGAGATCGGCTAGCGGAATACAATGAGCAGTTCTTC.

The gene calls are TRBV6-6 and TRBJ1-5; D is unclear. Germline values: CDR1 MNHNY, CDR2 SVGAGI (reference sequence). This CDR3 contains 15 residues. Trimming stripped 5 bases from V and 5 bases from J, with 16 bases between. CDR3 coding DNA: TGTGCCAGCAGTCAAAACTACGAGGAGGATCAGCCCCAGCATTTT. Translation gives CASSQNYEEDQPQHF.

V and J are TRBV18 and TRBJ2-7; 12 nucleotides align to TRBD2. From germline, CDR1 is KGHSH and CDR2 LQKENI. V shed 5 bases, J shed 3 bases, and the junction held 2 bases outside the gene matches. This CDR3 is 14 amino acids long. CDR3 nucleotide sequence: TGTGCCAGCTCAGCGACTAGCGGGAGCTACGAGCAGTACTTC. This gives the protein CASSATSGSYEQYF.

The rearrangement links TRBV7-2 to TRBJ1-5, with TRBD1 identical over 9 bases. The V gene end was trimmed by 1 base and the J gene end by 2 bases; junction bases not matched to a gene: 12. Germline V lookup: CDR1 SGHTA, CDR2 FQGNSA. CDR3 length: 19 residues. Here the CDR3 DNA reads TGTGCCAGCAGCTTAGTTTTGACAGGGGGGTTCCGCGGCAATCAGCCCCAGCATTTT. Protein: CASSLVLTGGFRGNQPQHF.

The rearrangement links TRBV10-3 to TRBJ1-1, with 8 bases fitting TRBD1. V lost 6 bases to trimming and J lost 3 bases; unmatched junction nucleotides: 6. This CDR3 region has 14 residues. CDR1 and CDR2 from the germline V gene are ENHRY and SYGVKD. This chain's CDR3 is CAISPQQGDTEAFF. The CDR3 nucleotides read TGTGCCATCAGCCCCCAACAGGGGGACACTGAAGCTTTCTTT.

This chain connects TRBV7-9 to TRBJ2-7, with D perhaps matching TRBD1 (5 bases). The CDR3 extends over 14 amino acids. Per the germline V gene, CDR1 is SEHNR and CDR2 is FQNEAQ (reference sequence). Trimming stripped 5 bases from V and 0 bases from J, with 11 bases between. The CDR3 DNA sequence: TGTGCCAGCAGCCTACAGGTCAGCTCCTACGAGCAGTACTTC. Its translation is CASSLQVSSYEQYF.

The chain has TRBV18 and TRBJ2-7; D may be TRBD2 (6 bases). Deletions cut 8 bases from V and 7 bases from J, with 12 bases between. The CDR3 has 11 amino acids. Germline V gene lookup returns CDR1 KGHSH and CDR2 LQKENI. This chain's CDR3 is CASRGDSEQYF. The DNA of the CDR3 is TGTGCCAGCCGAGGGGACTCGGAGCAGTACTTC.

The CDR3 region is CASSIRGPTGIQYF. CDR3 bases: TGTGCCAGTAGTATCAGGGGCCCGACGGGCATTCAGTACTTC. The chain combines TRBV19 with TRBJ2-4; TRBD1 might be the D (6 bases). Germline V gene lookup returns CDR1 LNHDA and CDR2 SQIVND (reference sequence). V was pared by 3 bases and J by 9 bases, with 15 bases between. The CDR3 has 14 residues.

In its sample, this clone was seen once. J is TRBJ2-7 and V is TRBV18, with D tentatively TRBD1 (6 bases). Trimming took 3 bases from V and 1 from J, leaving 16 bases between them. CDR3 length: 16 amino acids. CDR1 is KGHSH and CDR2 is LQKENI in the germline V gene. In DNA, the CDR3 is TGTGCCAGCTCACCTCCGAATAAACAGGGATCCTACGAGCAGTACTTC. Its translation is CASSPPNKQGSYEQYF.

The genes are TRBV10-3 and TRBJ2-2, with TRBD2 matching 11 bases. Germline lookup yields CDR1 ENHRY and CDR2 SYGVKD. This CDR3 contains 17 residues. V lost 4 bases and J lost 4; bases outside the gene matches: 8. CDR3 amino acids: CAISALSGRAGTGELFF. The DNA of the CDR3 is TGTGCCATCAGTGCCCTTAGCGGGAGGGCGGGCACCGGGGAGCTGTTTTTT.

This rearrangement joins TRBV6-6 to TRBJ2-5; 7 nucleotides match TRBD2. The J call may be faulty, since TRBJ2-7 better matches the DNA end. This CDR3 spans 13 amino acids. Germline lookup yields CDR1 MNHNY and CDR2 SVGAGI (reference sequence). The CDR3 reads CASSYGGRYEQYF. CDR3 coding DNA: TGTGCCAGCAGTTACGGCGGGAGATACGAGCAGTACTTC.

V is TRBV6-6 and J is TRBJ2-7; D unresolved. Germline V gene sequence: CDR1 MNHNY, CDR2 SVGAGI (reference sequence). CDR3 length: 15 amino acids. The V end lost 4 bases, the J end lost 0 bases, and 13 bases lay between the germline ends. The CDR3 reads CASSFQDGSSYEQYF. For the CDR3, the DNA is TGTGCCAGCAGTTTCCAAGACGGTAGCTCCTACGAGCAGTACTTC.

This chain connects TRBV5-6 to TRBJ2-7; a possible D gene is TRBD1 (5 bases). With 2 bases removed from V and 2 bases from J, the gap between germline ends came to 11 bases. The CDR3 runs to 14 residues. Germline V gene sequence: CDR1 SGHDT, CDR2 YYEEEE. CDR3 nucleotide sequence: TGTGCCAGCAGCTTCGTCCCAGGGACCTACGAGCAGTACTTC. This codes for CASSFVPGTYEQYF.

The CDR3 is CASSYLLAGAREQFF. The CDR3 DNA reads as TGTGCCAGCAGTTACTTACTAGCGGGAGCCCGTGAGCAGTTCTTC. The rearrangement links TRBV6-5 to TRBJ2-1; 11 positions agree with TRBD2. CDR1 is MNHEY and CDR2 is SVGAGI in the germline V gene. The length of the CDR3 is 15 residues. Trimming cost V 1 base and J 9 bases; bases outside gene matches: 5.

The chain recombines TRBV7-9 with TRBJ1-4; D is unresolved. V was trimmed by 4 bases and J by 7 bases, leaving 10 bases between them. CDR1 SEHNR and CDR2 FQNEAQ come from the germline V gene (reference sequence). The CDR3 extends over 13 amino acids. Here the CDR3 DNA reads TGTGCCAGCAGCTCCGTGGAGGGTGAAAAACTGTTTTTT. It encodes CASSSVEGEKLFF.

This clone was recorded a few times. The V gene is TRBV5-1, the J gene TRBJ2-7; 8 nucleotides align to TRBD1. Germline CDR1 and CDR2: SGHRS and YFSETQ. V shed 1 base and J 7 bases; nucleotides not matched to a gene: 10. This CDR3 region has 15 residues. The CDR3 DNA reads as TGCGCCAGCAGCTTGATGACAGGGGATACGGGGGAGCAGTACTTC. Its translation: CASSLMTGDTGEQYF.

The chain has TRBV2 and TRBJ2-7, with D unresolved. Germline V CDR1 and CDR2: SNHLY, FYNNEI. V was cut by 5 bases and J by 5 bases, with 13 bases left in between. This CDR3 spans 13 amino acids. The CDR3: CASSYVGRHEQYF. The CDR3 DNA reads as TGTGCCAGCAGTTACGTTGGACGCCACGAGCAGTACTTC.

On this clone itself: A read error may produce the germline difference seen at one junction end. The gene calls are TRBV14 and TRBJ1-2; TRBD1 might be the D (5 bases). This CDR3 spans 12 amino acids. Per germline, CDR1 SGHDN and CDR2 FVKESK. CDR3 loop: CASSQVNGRGSF. CDR3 DNA sequence: TGTGCCAGCAGCCAAGTAAACGGCCGGGGGTCCTTC.

In regard to this clone: Other DNA sequences in this specimen translate into the identical CDR3. This chain connects TRBV6-5 to TRBJ2-1; no firm D call. Germline V gives CDR1 MNHEY, CDR2 SVGAGI. Deletions cut 4 bases from V and 5 bases from J, with 15 bases between. The CDR3 has 15 amino acids. In DNA form, the CDR3 reads TGTGCCAGCAGTTCCCTGGCCAGTGGGAACAATGAGCAGTTCTTC. Translated: CASSSLASGNNEQFF.

This clone was recorded a few times. CDR3 region: CATSRDEDGEQFF. DNA for the CDR3: TGTGCCACCAGCAGAGATGAGGACGGGGAGCAGTTCTTC. This chain links TRBV15 with TRBJ2-1; D unclear. Germline V CDR1 and CDR2: LNHNV, YYDKDF (reference sequence). The CDR3 is 13 residues long. V was trimmed by 0 bases and J by 10 bases, leaving 10 bases between them.

The genes are TRBV6-5 and TRBJ1-2; tentatively, D is TRBD1 (5 bases). The CDR3 contains 14 residues. Germline V gene sequence: CDR1 MNHEY, CDR2 SVGAGI. With 6 bases removed from V and 4 bases from J, the gap between germline ends came to 15 bases. CDR3 nucleotide sequence: TGTGCCAGCAGCCCCCGGAGGGGCGGCTATGGCTACACCTTC. Its translation: CASSPRRGGYGYTF.

CDR3 sequence: CASHSGRGEQFF. The CDR3 DNA follows: TGTGCCAGCCATAGCGGGAGGGGTGAGCAGTTCTTC. The chain joins TRBV19 to TRBJ2-1; 11 bases match TRBD2. V gave up 9 bases and J gave up 9 bases; unmatched junction bases: 4. The length of the CDR3 is 12 residues. Germline CDR1 reads LNHDA; CDR2 reads SQIVND (reference sequence). The full variable domain, rest sourced from reference TRBV19 and TRBJ2-1, is DGGITQSPKYLFRKEGQNVTLSCEQNLNHDAMYWYRQDPGQGLRLIYYSQIVNDFQKGDIAEGYSVSREKKESFPLTVTSAQKNPTAFYLCASHSGRGEQFFGPGTRLTVL.

The chain combines TRBV5-8 with TRBJ2-3, with 8 positions matching TRBD2. The CDR3 consists of 18 residues. Germline CDR1 is SGHTS and CDR2 is YDEGEE. V gave up 3 bases and J gave up 1 base; unmatched junction bases: 13. The CDR3, as DNA: TGTGCCAGCAGCTCCGGAGACCAACTAGCGGTGGGCACAGATACGCAGTATTTT. This gives the protein CASSSGDQLAVGTDTQYF.

The chain links TRBV5-1 to TRBJ2-5, with TRBD1 matching over 7 bases. The CDR3 covers 16 residues. J lost 4 bases, V lost 4 bases, and 13 bases had no gene match. Looked up from germline, CDR1 is SGHRS and CDR2 is YFSETQ. The CDR3 loop reads CASSRGNSGTVETQYF. The DNA for the CDR3 is TGCGCCAGCAGCCGAGGTAATTCAGGGACAGTAGAGACCCAGTACTTC.

This sequence joins TRBV19 and TRBJ1-6; D may be TRBD1 (6 bases). Trimming took off 6 bases at V and 10 bases at J, with 19 bases between the two ends. Germline V gene lookup returns CDR1 LNHDA and CDR2 SQIVND (reference sequence). CDR3 length: 15 residues. The CDR3 region is CASRRVPTGRSPLHF. CDR3 DNA sequence: TGTGCCAGTAGACGGGTGCCGACAGGCCGGTCACCCCTCCACTTT.

The V call is TRBV6-5, the J call TRBJ2-7, with 11 bases aligning to TRBD2. The CDR3 runs to 14 residues. The junction had 7 bases not matched to a gene; V was cut back by 5 bases and J by 7 bases. The germline gives CDR1 MNHEY, CDR2 SVGAGI. The CDR3 nucleotides read TGTGCCAGCAGTACCTCTAGCGGGGGGAGAGAGCAGTACTTC. Its protein is CASSTSSGGREQYF.

The chain combines TRBV5-1 with TRBJ2-5; D is uncertain. V gave up 4 bases and J gave up 1 base, with 11 bases separating them. CDR1 and CDR2 (germline): SGHRS, YFSETQ. There are 14 residues in the CDR3. The CDR3 region is CASSDLLGQETQYF. The CDR3 nucleotides are TGCGCCAGCAGCGACCTCCTCGGCCAAGAGACCCAGTACTTC. The whole variable domain, filled in from reference TRBV5-1 and TRBJ2-5, reads KAGVTQTPRYLIKTRGQQVTLSCSPISGHRSVSWYQQTPGQGLQFLFEYFSETQRNKGNFPGRFSGRQFSNSRSEMNVSTLELGDSALYLCASSDLLGQETQYFGPGTRLLVL.

The chain employs TRBV5-4 and TRBJ2-3; 9 bases are shared with TRBD2. CDR3 length equals 17 residues. The germline gives CDR1 SGHNT, CDR2 YYREEE (reference sequence). The J segment lost 0 bases and the V segment lost 3 bases, leaving 8 bases of the junction unmatched. CDR3 coding DNA: TGTGCCAGCAGCTATCACTTGACTAGCGGAAGCACAGATACGCAGTATTTT. Translating it yields CASSYHLTSGSTDTQYF.